This T cell receptor (beta chain) was documented in a study of T cells in Graves' hyperthyroidism and ophthalmopathy. CDR1 is LNHDA and CDR2 is SQIVND in the germline V gene (reference sequence). The CDR3 runs 13 residues. V was trimmed by 8 bases and J by 4 bases, leaving 14 bases between them. Template material for amplifying TCR beta CDR3 regions consisted of RNA transcripts. A first-round RT-PCR of the TCR CDR3 used the HTBI primer set. TCRdb processed the multiplex PCR reads anew with MiXCR; each CDR3 protein has one entry. The table has around 280,000 distinct CDR3 sequences, roughly 13% seen once. Uncontrolled infection, other autoimmune disease, pregnancy or lactation led to exclusion.

This sequence originates from a woman in her thirties or forties with Graves' hyperthyroidism. The J gene is TRBJ1-1, the V gene TRBV19; D is possibly TRBD1 (5 bases). Sequenced input: blood. The CDR3 DNA reads as TGTGCCAGTCGGCGCGGTGGGGGCACTGAAGCTTTCTTT. Encoded protein: CASRRGGGTEAFF.